The next 20 T cell receptor beta chains were all read from a single sample in a study of cytomegalovirus exposure and HLA in healthy donors. Both 60 Vbeta primers and 13 Jbeta primers went into the PCR. Profiling relied on immunoSEQ multiplex PCR, and the TCRdb table lists in-frame clones only, not all of them. Seen here are 170,000 or so clones, approximately 84% observed once, and the top ten hold around 4.8%. Sample: PBMCs. Receptor source: a girl under 18 in good health and CMV-seropositive.

This sequence joins TRBV7-8 and TRBJ1-2; 9 bases map to TRBD1. V shed 7 bases, J shed 3 bases, and the junction held 9 bases outside the gene matches. The germline CDR1 and CDR2 sequences are SGHVS and FQNEAQ. The CDR3 is 15 amino acids. In nucleotides, the CDR3 is TGTGCCAGCAACGACAGGGGACAGGGTTACTATGGCTACACCTTC. Its protein product is CASNDRGQGYYGYTF.

This rearrangement joins TRBV9 to TRBJ2-2, with D perhaps TRBD2 (5 bases). The CDR3 runs 12 residues. Trimming removed 3 bases from V and 6 bases from J, with 6 bases in between. The germline gives CDR1 SGDLS, CDR2 YYNGEE. In DNA form, the CDR3 reads TGTGCCAGCAGCGGGACTTCCGGGGAGCTGTTTTTT. It translates to CASSGTSGELFF.

J is TRBJ1-1 and V is TRBV7-6; 9 bases agree with TRBD1. V shed 5 bases and J 3 bases; nucleotides not matched to a gene: 13. CDR1 is SGHVS, CDR2 FNYEAQ, per germline. CDR3 length: 17 residues. CDR3 nucleotides: TGTGCCAGCAGCAACGACCCCCTACAGGGGGCCGACACTGAAGCTTTCTTT. Translation: CASSNDPLQGADTEAFF. Complete variable domain (other parts from reference TRBV7-6 and TRBJ1-1): GAGVSQSPRYKVTKRGQDVALRCDPISGHVSLYWYRQALGQGPEFLTYFNYEAQQDKSGLPNDRFSAERPEGSISTLTIQRTEQRDSAMYRCASSNDPLQGADTEAFFGQGTRLTVV.

V and J are TRBV6-6 and TRBJ1-2, with D perhaps TRBD1 (5 bases). CDR1 and CDR2 (germline): MNHNY, SVGAGI (reference sequence). V lost 8 bases, J lost 8 bases, and 27 bases lay in between. The CDR3 spans 16 residues. Here the CDR3 DNA reads TGTGCCAGCGACCACAGATCTCTCTGGGGCCTGGCCGGCTACACCTTC. Amino acid sequence: CASDHRSLWGLAGYTF.

The chain joins TRBV6-5 to TRBJ1-1; 7 positions match TRBD1. Looked up from germline, CDR1 is MNHEY and CDR2 is SVGAGI. V gave up 8 bases and J gave up 5 bases; unmatched junction bases: 11. The CDR3 is made up of 14 amino acids. In nucleotides, the CDR3 is TGTGCCAGCTCAGGGGGAGAAGGGGGGACTGAAGCTTTCTTT. This encodes CASSGGEGGTEAFF.

In the case of this clone: A single base separates this from a much larger clone, so it may be a read error. The chain links TRBV6-4 to TRBJ2-3, with 8 bases aligning to TRBD2. Germline lookup yields CDR1 MRHNA and CDR2 SNTAGT. Trimming took 5 bases from V and 2 from J; bases not matched to a gene: 6. There are 15 residues in the CDR3. The CDR3 DNA is TGTGCCAGCAGTTCAAGCGGGGGTAACACAGATACGCAGTATTTT. This gives the protein CASSSSGGNTDTQYF.

The rearrangement joins TRBV5-1 to TRBJ2-3; 7 bases map to TRBD2. The CDR3 runs 16 residues. Trimming removed 3 bases from V and 1 base from J; junction bases left unmatched: 8. The germline V gene has CDR1 SGHRS and CDR2 YFSETQ. The chain's CDR3 is CASSSGGSGRTDTQYF. The CDR3, as DNA: TGCGCCAGCAGCTCGGGGGGTTCGGGTCGCACAGATACGCAGTATTTT.

CDR3 nucleotide sequence: TGCGCCAGCAGCTTGGGAAAAGGACAGACTAACTATGGCTACACCTTC. Its translation: CASSLGKGQTNYGYTF. The chain uses TRBV5-1 and TRBJ1-2, with TRBD1 as a possible D gene (6 bases). The V and J ends lost 0 bases and 0 bases respectively, with 12 bases between them. Per the germline V gene, CDR1 is SGHRS and CDR2 is YFSETQ. The CDR3 has 16 amino acids.

The chain has TRBV6-1 and TRBJ1-2; D uncertain. CDR1 MNHNS and CDR2 SASEGT come from the germline V gene. The V end lost 4 bases, the J end lost 2 bases, and 14 bases lay between the germline ends. This CDR3 comprises 15 residues. The CDR3 region is CASSVDTGRNYGYTF. In nucleotides, the CDR3 is TGTGCCAGCAGTGTAGATACTGGCAGGAACTATGGCTACACCTTC.

This clone came up a few times. The V gene is TRBV5-1, the J gene TRBJ2-5; 9 bases are a match to TRBD2. The CDR3 covers 15 residues. V was pared by 1 base and J by 1 base, with 2 bases of the junction left unmatched. Germline values: CDR1 SGHRS, CDR2 YFSETQ. The CDR3 loop is CASSLSGGTQETQYF. The CDR3 bases are TGCGCCAGCAGCTTGAGCGGGGGGACCCAAGAGACCCAGTACTTC.

The gene calls are TRBV21-1 and TRBJ2-7; the table's D call, TRBD1, has no DNA check behind it. TRBV21-1 is listed as a pseudogene. The CDR3 totals 16 residues. CDR3 loop: CASSKALSRDTYEQYF. CDR3 in DNA: TGTGCCAGCAGCAAAGCGCTTTCCCGGGACACCTACGAGCAGTACTTC.

This clone has a handful of counts. This sequence joins TRBV2 and TRBJ1-1; D gene unclear. CDR3 size: 15 residues. CDR1 and CDR2 (germline): SNHLY, FYNNEI. Trimming shortened V by 4 bases and J by 1 base, and 13 bases separated the two germline ends. The CDR3 DNA sequence: TGTGCCAGCAGTGTTGGATTGGGCAGGAACACTGAAGCTTTCTTT. It specifies CASSVGLGRNTEAFF.

The CDR3 sequence: CASSIRQGASGEQYF. CDR3 coding DNA: TGCGCCAGCAGCATCCGACAGGGCGCTTCTGGCGAGCAGTACTTC. The chain combines TRBV5-1 with TRBJ2-7; 7 bases are a match to TRBD1. Losses at the gene ends were 4 bases for V and 6 bases for J; bases not matched to a gene: 13. Germline values: CDR1 SGHRS, CDR2 YFSETQ. This CDR3 is 15 amino acids long.

The CDR3 DNA reads TGTGCCAGTGGATCGGCAAACCCTATGCGGGGCTACGAGCAGTACTTC. The encoded protein is CASGSANPMRGYEQYF. The rearrangement links TRBV19 to TRBJ2-7; a weak D match, TRBD2 (6 bases). CDR3 length: 16 amino acids. The germline CDR1 and CDR2 sequences are LNHDA and SQIVND (reference sequence). Trimming cost V 8 bases and J 3 bases, with 23 bases left between them.

V is TRBV30 and J is TRBJ1-1; a weak D match, TRBD1 (5 bases). The CDR3 consists of 13 residues. Germline CDR1 GTSNPN, CDR2 SVGIG (reference sequence). Deletions cut 3 bases from V and 2 bases from J, with 10 bases between. The CDR3 DNA follows: TGTGCCTGGAGGCGGGACGGAAACACTGAAGCTTTCTTT. The encoded protein is CAWRRDGNTEAFF.

The chain has TRBV9 and TRBJ1-2, with D tentatively TRBD1 (6 bases). The V end lost 0 bases, the J end lost 5 bases, and 14 bases lay between the germline ends. The CDR3 loop spans 15 amino acids. Germline V gives CDR1 SGDLS, CDR2 YYNGEE. The CDR3 sequence: CASSVEPGQLYGYTF. CDR3 nucleotide sequence: TGTGCCAGCAGCGTAGAGCCTGGACAGCTATATGGCTACACCTTC. The complete variable domain, with remaining parts taken from reference TRBV9 and TRBJ1-2, reads DSGVTQTPKHLITATGQRVTLRCSPRSGDLSVYWYQQSLDQGLQFLIQYYNGEERAKGNILERFSAQQFPDLHSELNLSSLELGDSALYFCASSVEPGQLYGYTFGSGTRLTVV.

V and J are TRBV11-2 and TRBJ2-7, with a tentative D call TRBD1 (5 bases). V was shortened by 5 bases and J by 7 bases, with 12 bases between the two germline ends. Per germline, CDR1 SGHAT and CDR2 FQNNGV. This CDR3 region has 12 residues. In DNA, the CDR3 is TGTGCCAGCAGCCCAGGCCCAGGGGAGCAGTACTTC. Translating gives CASSPGPGEQYF.

The V and J genes are TRBV15 and TRBJ1-5, with 9 positions matching TRBD1. With 3 bases clipped from V and 2 bases from J, the junction kept 14 bases outside the gene matches. CDR1 and CDR2 from the germline V gene are LNHNV and YYDKDF (reference sequence). This CDR3 is 19 amino acids long. CDR3 coding DNA: TGTGCCACCAGCAGCTATAACCTCGGGACAGGGAATGGCAATCAGCCCCAGCATTTT. Translation: CATSSYNLGTGNGNQPQHF.

V is TRBV2 and J is TRBJ2-3, with TRBD2 matching 9 bases. CDR3 length equals 16 residues. Germline V gives CDR1 SNHLY, CDR2 FYNNEI. The trim removed 5 bases at V and 0 bases at J, leaving 6 bases unmatched. CDR3 coding DNA: TGTGCCAGCAGTATCCTCCTAGCGGGAAGCACAGATACGCAGTATTTT. This gives the protein CASSILLAGSTDTQYF.

This rearrangement joins TRBV27 to TRBJ1-1; perhaps TRBD1 as D (5 bases). The CDR3 totals 11 residues. Germline V gene data show CDR1 as MNHEY and CDR2 as SMNVEV (reference sequence). V was cut by 2 bases and J by 8 bases, with 6 bases left in between. The CDR3 sequence is CASSLGAEAFF. DNA for the CDR3: TGTGCCAGCAGTTTAGGGGCAGAAGCTTTCTTT.